The subject of this entry is one T cell receptor beta chain. Its antigen is currently unknown. The data were obtained in a study of T cell responses to AZD1222 COVID-19 vaccine. Broader study findings: Close to half of spike-specific TCRs reportedly recognize unmutated variant regions.

Produced via immunoSEQ multiplex PCR; TCRdb's table is partial and in-frame only. The sample lists 70,000 to 100,000 clones, approximately 85% occurring once. The V gene's germline CDR1 is MGHDK and CDR2 SYGVNS. The CDR3 loop spans 11 amino acids. V was pared by 1 base and J by 8 bases, with 3 bases between. The chain has TRBV25-1 and TRBJ2-1; D not certain. Specimen: peripheral blood, collected 28 days after the second AZD1222 dose. This sequence originates from an adult who received the AZD1222 COVID-19 vaccine. The DNA of the CDR3 is TGTGCCAGCAGTGAATCCCATGAGCAGTTCTTC. This codes for CASSESHEQFF.